The clone carrying this T cell receptor (beta chain) was recorded at least ten times. Its antigen is still unknown. These data originate in a study of read filtering for tumor transcriptome and immune sequencing. Across the study: Mean patient age was roughly 61 years, range about 47 to 85; over 16 male, around 15 female. Per sample, TCR-region reads ranged about 3.5 to 11 million by IR-seq, roughly 80 to 1,300 by RNA-seq. Overall study results and limits: Dropping single-read clonotypes raised IR-seq and RNA-seq shared-clonotype correlation. The sorted CD138-negative fraction was a mixed bone marrow immune population, not purified T cells.

Molecular barcoded adaptors covering alpha/delta and beta/gamma chains were used on roughly 400 ng RNA. MiXCR was run by TCRdb on the reads, yielding one entry per CDR3 protein. Of around 130,000 distinct CDR3 sequences in the sample, around 13% were seen once. The clonotype originates from a donor at least 40 years old with multiple myeloma. The sequenced sample consisted of a population of CD138-negative cells sorted from bone marrow.

The CDR3 loop is CASSRERREGPYEQFF. CDR3 DNA sequence: TGCGCCAGCAGTCGGGAGCGGCGGGAGGGCCCCTATGAGCAGTTCTTC. J is TRBJ2-1 and V is TRBV5-1, with 9 bases aligning to TRBD2. Germline assignment: CDR1 SGHRS and CDR2 YFSETQ. This CDR3 is built from 16 residues. With 5 bases clipped from V and 8 bases from J, the junction kept 14 bases outside the gene matches.